This T cell receptor (beta chain) was recovered during a study of T cell repertoires in cytomegalovirus infection. Background on the study: Alongside well-studied HLA-B-restricted CMV epitopes, recently identified HLA-C-restricted CMV epitopes were also used. Public TCR beta signature analysis indicated the presence of both CMV infection and matching HLA type. Study-level results: The ex vivo response was dominated by HLA-C-restricted CMV-specific TCR beta clonotypes. Identification of carriers of CMV plus the relevant HLA was performed using cumulative public TCR beta family frequency.

TCRdb recomputed calls from the reads with MiXCR, one row per CDR3 protein. Among hundreds of thousands of distinct CDR3 sequences listed, 32% were seen once. Many counts were recorded for this clonotype. Its cognate antigen is unknown. CDR3 length: 13 residues. CDR1 is SGHVS and CDR2 is FQNEAQ in the germline V gene. The germline V and J ends were trimmed by 1 base and 9 bases, with 13 bases remaining between them. This clonotype originated in a human donor in good health (CMV status not recorded). Some clones in this sample may be carry-over from other donors' samples. Sequenced here: cultured CD8+ T cells from PBMCs, sampled from culture after CMV antigen stimulation. The gene calls are TRBV7-8 and TRBJ2-7; D uncertain. Here the CDR3 reads CASSLDGGFRQYF. The DNA for the CDR3 is TGTGCCAGCAGCTTAGACGGTGGATTTAGGCAGTACTTC. Based on the CDR3 plus reference TRBV7-8 and TRBJ2-7, the full variable domain is GAGVSQSPRYKVAKRGQDVALRCDPISGHVSLFWYQQALGQGPEFLTYFQNEAQLDKSGLPSDRFFAERPEGSVSTLKIQRTQQEDSAVYLCASSLDGGFRQYFGPGTRLTVT.